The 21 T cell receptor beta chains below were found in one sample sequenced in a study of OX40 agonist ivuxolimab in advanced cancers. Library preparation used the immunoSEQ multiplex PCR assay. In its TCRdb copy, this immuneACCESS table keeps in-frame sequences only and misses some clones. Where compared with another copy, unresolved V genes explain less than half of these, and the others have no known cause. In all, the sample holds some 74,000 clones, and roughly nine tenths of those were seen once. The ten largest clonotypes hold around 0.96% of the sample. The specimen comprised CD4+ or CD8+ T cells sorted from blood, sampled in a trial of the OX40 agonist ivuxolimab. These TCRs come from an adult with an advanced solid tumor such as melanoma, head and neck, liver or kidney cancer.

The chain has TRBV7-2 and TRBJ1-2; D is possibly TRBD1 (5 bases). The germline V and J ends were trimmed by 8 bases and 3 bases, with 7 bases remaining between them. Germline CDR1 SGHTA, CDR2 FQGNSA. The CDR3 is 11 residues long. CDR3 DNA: TGTGCCAGCGTACAGGACTATGGCTACACCTTC. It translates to CASVQDYGYTF.

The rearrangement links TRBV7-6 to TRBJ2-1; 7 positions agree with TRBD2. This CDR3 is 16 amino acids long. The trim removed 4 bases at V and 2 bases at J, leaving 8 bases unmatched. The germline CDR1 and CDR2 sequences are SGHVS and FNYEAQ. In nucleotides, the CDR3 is TGTGCCAGCAGCTCCCGGGCGGCGGGGGCCTACAATGAGCAGTTCTTC. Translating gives CASSSRAAGAYNEQFF.

CDR3 nucleotide sequence: TGTGCCAGCAGTGACTCGAACCCCCACAATGAGCAGTTCTTC. This gives the protein CASSDSNPHNEQFF. The rearrangement links TRBV6-4 to TRBJ2-1; no clear D. In germline, CDR1 is MRHNA, CDR2 SNTAGT. The length of the CDR3 is 14 residues. With 0 bases removed from V and 5 bases from J, the gap between germline ends came to 8 bases.

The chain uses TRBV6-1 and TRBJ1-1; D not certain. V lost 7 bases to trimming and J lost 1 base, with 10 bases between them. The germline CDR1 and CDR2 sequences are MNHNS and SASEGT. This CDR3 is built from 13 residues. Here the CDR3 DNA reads TGTGCCAGCATGAGGCGTACGAACACTGAAGCTTTCTTT. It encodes CASMRRTNTEAFF.

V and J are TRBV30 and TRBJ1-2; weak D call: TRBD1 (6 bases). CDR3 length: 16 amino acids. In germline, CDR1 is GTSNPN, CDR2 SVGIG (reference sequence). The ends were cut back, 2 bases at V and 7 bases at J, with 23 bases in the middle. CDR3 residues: CAWSNRVGGAGGGYTF. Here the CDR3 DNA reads TGTGCCTGGAGTAATCGTGTGGGGGGCGCGGGTGGTGGCTACACCTTC.

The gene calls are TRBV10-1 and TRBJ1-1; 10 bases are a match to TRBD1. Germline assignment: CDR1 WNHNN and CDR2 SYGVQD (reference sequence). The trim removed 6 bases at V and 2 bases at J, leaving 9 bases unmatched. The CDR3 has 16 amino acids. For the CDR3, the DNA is TGCGCCAGCAGCTCCGGGACAGGGGTGGGAAACACTGAAGCTTTCTTT. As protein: CASSSGTGVGNTEAFF.

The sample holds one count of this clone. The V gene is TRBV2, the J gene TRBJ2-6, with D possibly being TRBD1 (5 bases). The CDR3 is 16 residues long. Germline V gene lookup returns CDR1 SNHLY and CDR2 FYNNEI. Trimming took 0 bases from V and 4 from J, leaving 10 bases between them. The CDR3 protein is CASSEAGANGANVLTF. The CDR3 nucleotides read TGTGCCAGCAGTGAAGCTGGGGCTAACGGGGCCAACGTCCTGACTTTC.

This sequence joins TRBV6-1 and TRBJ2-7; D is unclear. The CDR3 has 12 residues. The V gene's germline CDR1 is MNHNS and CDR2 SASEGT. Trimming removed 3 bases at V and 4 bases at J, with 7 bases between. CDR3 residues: CASSDAGYEQYF. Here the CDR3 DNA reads TGTGCCAGCAGTGATGCCGGTTACGAGCAGTACTTC.

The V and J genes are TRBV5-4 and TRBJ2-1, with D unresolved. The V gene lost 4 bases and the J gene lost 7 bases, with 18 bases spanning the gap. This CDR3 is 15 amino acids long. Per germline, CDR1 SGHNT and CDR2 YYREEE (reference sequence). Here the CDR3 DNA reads TGTGCCAGCAGCAAGTCTTGGACCCTGGGGAATGAGCAGTTCTTC. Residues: CASSKSWTLGNEQFF.

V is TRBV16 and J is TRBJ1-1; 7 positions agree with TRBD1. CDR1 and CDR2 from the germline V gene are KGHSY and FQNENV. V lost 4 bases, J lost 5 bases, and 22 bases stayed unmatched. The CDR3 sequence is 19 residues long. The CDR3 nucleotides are TGTGCCAGCAGCCCTCGGGGAGGGGGCGCCTCAGGTCTGAGGACTGAAGCTTTCTTT. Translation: CASSPRGGGASGLRTEAFF.

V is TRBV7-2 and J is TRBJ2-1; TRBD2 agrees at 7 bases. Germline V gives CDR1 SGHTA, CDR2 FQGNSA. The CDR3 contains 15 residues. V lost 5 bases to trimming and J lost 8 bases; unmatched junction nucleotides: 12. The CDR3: CASSPEGGGWDEQFF. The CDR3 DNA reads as TGTGCCAGCAGCCCCGAGGGCGGGGGATGGGATGAGCAGTTCTTC.

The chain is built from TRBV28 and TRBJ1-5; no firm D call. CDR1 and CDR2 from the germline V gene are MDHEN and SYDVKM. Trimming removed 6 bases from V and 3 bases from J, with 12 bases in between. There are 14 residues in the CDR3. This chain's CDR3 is CASSFRALNQPQHF. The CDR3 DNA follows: TGTGCCAGCAGCTTTAGGGCCCTCAATCAGCCCCAGCATTTT.

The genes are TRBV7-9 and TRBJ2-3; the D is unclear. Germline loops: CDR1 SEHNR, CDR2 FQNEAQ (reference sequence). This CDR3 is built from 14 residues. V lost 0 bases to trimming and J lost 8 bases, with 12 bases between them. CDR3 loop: CASSLAPSGITQYF. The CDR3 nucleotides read TGTGCCAGCAGCTTAGCTCCCAGTGGAATTACGCAGTATTTT.

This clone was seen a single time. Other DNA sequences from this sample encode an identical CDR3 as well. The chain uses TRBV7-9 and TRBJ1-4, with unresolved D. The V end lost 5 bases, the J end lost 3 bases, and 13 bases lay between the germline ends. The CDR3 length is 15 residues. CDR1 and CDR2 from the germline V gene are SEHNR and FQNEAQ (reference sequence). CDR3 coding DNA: TGTGCCAGCAGCCTGAGACTCACAGCTAATGAAAAACTGTTTTTT. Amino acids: CASSLRLTANEKLFF.

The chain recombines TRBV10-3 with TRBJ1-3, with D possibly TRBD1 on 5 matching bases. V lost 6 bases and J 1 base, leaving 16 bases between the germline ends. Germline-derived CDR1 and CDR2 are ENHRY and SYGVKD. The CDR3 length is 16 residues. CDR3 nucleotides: TGTGCCATCAGACTTACAGGAGGTTGGTCTGGAAACACCATATATTTT. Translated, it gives CAIRLTGGWSGNTIYF.

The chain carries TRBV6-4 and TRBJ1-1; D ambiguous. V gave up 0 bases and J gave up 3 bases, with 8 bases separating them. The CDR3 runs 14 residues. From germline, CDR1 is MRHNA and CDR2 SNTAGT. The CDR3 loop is CASSDSDRDTEAFF. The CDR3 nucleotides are TGTGCCAGCAGTGACTCCGATCGTGACACTGAAGCTTTCTTT.

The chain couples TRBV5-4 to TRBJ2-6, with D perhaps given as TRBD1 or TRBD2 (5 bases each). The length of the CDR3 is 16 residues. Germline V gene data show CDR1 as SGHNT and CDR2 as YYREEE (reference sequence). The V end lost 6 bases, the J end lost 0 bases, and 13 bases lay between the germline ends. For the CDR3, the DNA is TGTGCCAGCACCGGGGCCCCCACCTCTGGGGCCAACGTCCTGACTTTC. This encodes CASTGAPTSGANVLTF.

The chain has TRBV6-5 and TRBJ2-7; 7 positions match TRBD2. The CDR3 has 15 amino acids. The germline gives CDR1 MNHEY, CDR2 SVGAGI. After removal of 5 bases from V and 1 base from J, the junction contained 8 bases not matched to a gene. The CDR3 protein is CASSPSLASSYEQYF. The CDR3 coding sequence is TGTGCCAGCAGTCCATCACTAGCGTCTTCCTACGAGCAGTACTTC.

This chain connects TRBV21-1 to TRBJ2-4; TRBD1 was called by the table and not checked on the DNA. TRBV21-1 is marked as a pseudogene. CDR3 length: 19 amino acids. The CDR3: CASSKRADRVILSKNIQYF. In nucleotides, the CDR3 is TGTGCCAGCAGCAAAAGGGCGGACAGGGTAATTTTATCCAAAAACATTCAGTACTTC.

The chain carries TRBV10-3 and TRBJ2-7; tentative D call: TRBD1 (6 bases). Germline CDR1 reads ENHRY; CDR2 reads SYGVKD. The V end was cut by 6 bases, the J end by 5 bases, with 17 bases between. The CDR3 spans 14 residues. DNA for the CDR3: TGTGCCATCAGCCCAGGGGAGTTATCCCACGAGCAGTACTTC. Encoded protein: CAISPGELSHEQYF.

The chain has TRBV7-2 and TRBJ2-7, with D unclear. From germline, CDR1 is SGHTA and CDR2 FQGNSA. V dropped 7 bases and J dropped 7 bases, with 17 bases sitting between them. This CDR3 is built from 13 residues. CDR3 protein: CASTPTVLGEQYF. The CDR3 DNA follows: TGTGCCAGCACCCCGACCGTATTGGGGGAGCAGTACTTC.